This T cell receptor beta chain derives from a study of blood T cell repertoires in COVID-19. Study-level information: COVID-19 samples, acute and convalescent, were from the United States, Italy and Spain.

In the study's own analysis: Using reference gene primer amplification, nucleated cell counts were estimated. Clones were read by immunoSEQ multiplex PCR, and TCRdb kept only the in-frame ones, dropping some. From that table come the V and J calls and clone size; the DNA was used to work out D and trimming. Counted here are some 400,000 clones, roughly 77% occurring once; the ten biggest clones make up 0.85% to 1.3%. This clone was seen ten or more times. Germline V gives CDR1 SGHNT, CDR2 YYREEE (reference sequence). Trimming left V 2 bases short and J 2 bases short, with 4 bases between. This CDR3 region has 12 residues.

This chain uses TRBV5-4 with TRBJ1-1; the D is unclear. The sample consisted of peripheral blood. The origin of this receptor is a human donor with acute or convalescent COVID-19. The donor label of this sample is uncertain. The CDR3 sequence: CASSFLNTEAFF. The CDR3 region has the DNA TGTGCCAGCAGCTTCCTCAACACTGAAGCTTTCTTT.